The sequence of this T cell receptor beta chain was determined in a study of vaccination and CD4 T cells after COVID-19. The CDR3 sequence is 15 residues long. From germline, CDR1 is SGHTA and CDR2 FQGNSA. Treatment denoted: roughly 11-day PBMC culture with coronavirus spike peptide pools or control peptides (ViraFEST assay). Sequenced with the Oncomine TCR Beta short-read assay was DNA taken from cultured CD4+ T cells. One entry per CDR3 protein, called by TCRdb with MiXCR from the PCR reads. The table shows around 13,000 distinct CDR3 sequences, with 35% to 55% occurring only once. This clonotype was detected only a few times. Antigen specificity is unknown. A read error may produce the germline difference seen at one junction end.

The sample in question was CD4+ T cells from blood, cultured in vitro, obtained before SARS-CoV-2 vaccination. The V call is TRBV7-2, the J call TRBJ2-1; the match to TRBD2 covers 10 bases. This receptor was taken from a human donor who had recovered from COVID-19. For the CDR3, the DNA is TGTGCCAGCGCCTTGGCTAGCGGGAGATACATTGAGCAGTTCTTC. It is translated as CASALASGRYIEQFF. The full variable domain, its missing parts supplied by reference TRBV7-2 and TRBJ2-1, is GAGVSQSPSNKVTEKGKDVELRCDPISGHTALYWYRQSLGQGLEFLIYFQGNSAPDKSGLPSDRFSAERTGGSVSTLTIQRTQQEDSAVYLCASALASGRYIEQFFGPGTRLTVL.